A selection of T cell receptor beta chains follows, all from one sample in a study of blood T cell repertoires in COVID-19. TCRdb keeps only in-frame clones here, not all; method: immunoSEQ multiplex PCR. The sample records roughly 70,000 clones, 75% to 95% being singletons. Sample: peripheral blood. These TCRs come from a woman between 55 and 75 years old with active COVID-19. Each CDR3 is given with its conserved first and last residue. A D gene is named only where the DNA matches it firmly. Size is stated for part of the rows, as once, few or many counts, or as a class when the clone is expanded.

TRBJ2-7 - TRBV25-1 TRBD1 CASSWETRTGDHEQYF TGTGCCAGCAGTTGGGAGACCCGGACAGGGGACCACGAGCAGTACTTC
TRBJ1-3 - TRBV5-1 - CASSSPGSGNTIYF TGCGCCAGCAGCTCCCCCGGCTCTGGAAACACCATATATTTT
TRBJ2-3 - TRBV7-2 - CASSLAARKTTDTQYF TGTGCCAGCAGCTTGGCAGCGAGGAAAACCACAGATACGCAGTATTTT
TRBJ2-2 - TRBV5-1 TRBD2 CASGAGVPTGELFF TGCGCCAGCGGAGCGGGAGTTCCCACCGGGGAGCTGTTTTTT
TRBJ2-3 - TRBV18 - CASSPPNPLGAQYF TGTGCCAGCTCACCACCTAATCCGCTAGGTGCGCAGTATTTT
TRBJ2-2 - TRBV6-5 - CASSSGSPNTGELFF TGTGCCAGCAGTTCGGGTAGCCCGAACACCGGGGAGCTGTTTTTT
TRBJ1-1 - TRBV4-1 TRBD1 CASSQDQQTGGTEAFF TGCGCCAGCAGCCAAGATCAACAGACAGGGGGCACTGAAGCTTTCTTT
TRBJ2-7 - TRBV7-6 TRBD2 CASSPLAGGRIYEQYF TGTGCCAGCAGCCCACTAGCGGGAGGAAGGATTTACGAGCAGTACTTC
TRBJ2-1 - TRBV7-2 - CASSFGAGVSSEQFF TGTGCCAGCAGCTTTGGGGCAGGGGTTTCCTCTGAGCAGTTCTTC
TRBJ2-4 - TRBV20-1 TRBD2 CSASSGSQYF TGCAGTGCATCTAGCGGCAGTCAGTACTTC
TRBJ2-7 - TRBV11-3 - CASSLGAGSHYEQYF TGTGCCAGCAGCCTAGGGGCGGGCAGCCACTACGAGCAGTACTTC
TRBJ2-7 - TRBV7-2 TRBD2 CASSTTGTSGREQYF TGTGCCAGCAGCACCACCGGGACTAGCGGCCGAGAGCAGTACTTC
TRBJ1-2 - TRBV7-6 TRBD1 CASSSAGTAYYGYTF TGTGCCAGCAGCTCGGCCGGGACAGCTTACTATGGCTACACCTTC
TRBJ2-7 - TRBV24-1 - CATSGSAYEQYF TGTGCCACCAGTGGGAGTGCCTACGAGCAGTACTTC
TRBJ2-7 - TRBV18 TRBD1 CASSPGGTGPYEQYF TGTGCCAGCTCACCGGGCGGGACAGGTCCTTACGAGCAGTACTTC
TRBJ2-7 - TRBV28 - CASSRGGKPYEQYF TGTGCCAGCTCAAGGGGGGGAAAACCCTACGAGCAGTACTTC
TRBJ1-1 - TRBV11-2 - CASSLVGGTEAFF TGTGCCAGCAGCTTAGTAGGGGGCACTGAAGCTTTCTTT
TRBJ2-1 once TRBV3-1/TRBV3-2 TRBD2 CASSPSAGGIYNEQFF TGTGCCAGCAGCCCTTCGGCGGGAGGGATCTACAATGAGCAGTTCTTC
TRBJ2-7 few TRBV28 - CASSPRGAGRYEQYF TGTGCCAGCAGCCCTCGGGGGGCTGGTAGGTACGAGCAGTACTTC
TRBJ2-4 - TRBV23-1 - CASSRLPPPGCSNIQYF TGCGCCAGCAGTCGCCTCCCGCCCCCAGGGTGCTCGAACATTCAGTACTTC
TRBJ2-1 once TRBV5-1 - CASSGGNEQFF TGCGCCAGCAGCGGAGGCAATGAGCAGTTCTTC
TRBJ2-1 - TRBV2 - CASSGRGASYNEQFF TGTGCCAGCAGTGGCAGGGGCGCTTCCTACAATGAGCAGTTCTTC
TRBJ1-3 once TRBV12-3/TRBV12-4 TRBD1 CATTGTAGNTIYF TGTGCCACCACCGGGACAGCTGGAAACACCATATATTTT
TRBJ2-7 - TRBV19 - CASSIQGYEQYF TGTGCCAGTAGTATACAGGGGTACGAGCAGTACTTC
TRBJ2-5 - TRBV4-1 TRBD1 CASSQLPGQVQETQYF TGCGCCAGCAGCCAACTTCCGGGACAGGTCCAAGAGACCCAGTACTTC
TRBJ1-2 - TRBV29-1 - CSVEDRGGSGYGYTF TGCAGCGTTGAAGATCGGGGGGGCTCGGGCTATGGCTACACCTTC
TRBJ2-1 - TRBV4-1 TRBD2 CASSQDIGGRGGDGNEQFF TGCGCCAGCAGCCAAGATATTGGCGGCCGGGGGGGAGACGGAAATGAGCAGTTCTTC
TRBJ2-1 - TRBV3-1/TRBV3-2 TRBD2 CASSLAPGLAGVSNEQFF TGTGCCAGCAGCCTAGCCCCTGGACTAGCGGGAGTCAGCAATGAGCAGTTCTTC
TRBJ2-1 - TRBV6-2/TRBV6-3 TRBD2 CASSYLASGRRDEQFF TGTGCCAGCAGTTACTTGGCTAGCGGGAGGCGGGATGAGCAGTTCTTC
TRBJ2-1 - TRBV11-2 TRBD1 CASSPGTAIYNEQFF TGTGCCAGCAGCCCCGGGACAGCTATCTACAATGAGCAGTTCTTC
TRBJ2-7 - TRBV5-1 TRBD1 CASSPLDRGYEQYF TGCGCCAGCAGCCCCCTGGACAGGGGCTACGAGCAGTACTTC
TRBJ2-3 - TRBV5-5 TRBD2 CASSTASGRTDTQYF TGTGCCAGCAGCACCGCTAGCGGGAGAACAGATACGCAGTATTTT
TRBJ2-2 once TRBV30 - CAFQNKRGGELFF TGTGCCTTTCAAAACAAACGCGGCGGGGAGCTGTTTTTT
TRBJ1-2 - TRBV5-4 - CASSLVGRILIHGYTF TGTGCCAGCAGCTTGGTTGGCAGAATCTTGATACATGGCTACACCTTC
TRBJ1-2 - TRBV28 TRBD1 CASSSGQANHGYTF TGTGCCAGCAGTTCAGGACAGGCAAACCATGGCTACACCTTC
TRBJ1-2 - TRBV6-1 - CASSETESYYGYTF TGTGCCAGCAGTGAGACAGAATCCTACTATGGCTACACCTTC
TRBJ1-1 - TRBV25-1 - CASSAPGMNTEAFF TGTGCCAGCAGTGCGCCAGGGATGAACACTGAAGCTTTCTTT
TRBJ2-1 - TRBV10-3 TRBD2 CAISKLADYNEQFF TGTGCCATCAGTAAACTAGCGGACTACAATGAGCAGTTCTTC
TRBJ2-7 - TRBV7-8 - CASSLRRILKRPYEQYF TGTGCCAGCAGCTTACGGCGAATTTTAAAGCGGCCCTACGAGCAGTACTTC
TRBJ2-5 few TRBV11-2 - CASSLSWGVGETQYF TGTGCCAGCAGCTTAAGCTGGGGAGTGGGAGAGACCCAGTACTTC
TRBJ2-5 once TRBV2 - CASGGRRQQETQYF TGTGCCAGCGGTGGTCGGCGGCAACAAGAGACCCAGTACTTC
TRBJ2-2 - TRBV20-1 TRBD2 CSASETGGPQTGELFF TGCAGTGCTAGTGAAACGGGAGGGCCCCAAACCGGGGAGCTGTTTTTT
TRBJ2-7 once TRBV30 - CAWSVLSGISYEQYF TGTGCCTGGAGTGTATTAAGCGGAATCTCCTACGAGCAGTACTTC
TRBJ1-2 - TRBV2 TRBD1 CASSAGGYYGYTF TGTGCCAGCAGCGCAGGGGGGTACTATGGCTACACCTTC
TRBJ1-5 - TRBV30 - CAWSVRGKTYQPQHF TGTGCCTGGAGTGTACGCGGGAAGACTTATCAGCCCCAGCATTTT
TRBJ2-3 - TRBV11-2 TRBD2 CASSLAGVSTDTQYF TGTGCCAGCAGCCTAGCGGGAGTGAGCACAGATACGCAGTATTTT
TRBJ1-1 once TRBV19 - CASSPRTGVGAFF TGTGCCAGTAGTCCCCGAACGGGGGTTGGAGCTTTCTTT
TRBJ2-2 - TRBV3-1/TRBV3-2 TRBD2 CASSRALAGGAAGELFF TGTGCCAGCAGCCGAGCCCTAGCGGGAGGAGCGGCCGGGGAGCTGTTTTTT
TRBJ1-5 - TRBV20-1 - CSASSSMTTGQPQHF TGCAGTGCTAGTAGTAGTATGACGACGGGTCAGCCCCAGCATTTT
TRBJ1-4 - TRBV28 - CAIPDSRNEKLFF TGTGCCATTCCCGACAGCCGTAATGAAAAACTGTTTTTT
TRBJ2-1 once TRBV4-1 - CASSQVIRDNEQFF TGCGCCAGCAGCCAAGTTATTCGGGACAATGAGCAGTTCTTC
TRBJ1-1 - TRBV3-1/TRBV3-2 - CASSPRFMAVRVSPEAFF TGTGCCAGCAGCCCGAGATTTATGGCCGTCAGGGTAAGCCCTGAAGCTTTCTTT
TRBJ2-5 - TRBV11-2 TRBD2 CASSLELAGGGAETQYF TGTGCCAGCAGCTTAGAACTAGCGGGGGGAGGGGCTGAGACCCAGTACTTC
TRBJ2-3 - TRBV19 - CASSSLLSTDTQYF TGTGCCAGTAGTTCTCTCCTTAGCACAGATACGCAGTATTTT
TRBJ2-1 once TRBV7-2 TRBD2 CASSLRGEYNEQFF TGTGCCAGCAGCTTGCGGGGGGAATACAATGAGCAGTTCTTC
TRBJ1-4 - TRBV28 - CASSLRSVATNEKLFF TGTGCCAGCAGTTTGCGATCCGTTGCAACTAATGAAAAACTGTTTTTT
TRBJ2-2 - TRBV27 TRBD2 CASSPQSGGGELFF TGTGCCAGCAGTCCCCAGAGCGGGGGCGGGGAGCTGTTTTTT
TRBJ2-7 once TRBV27 TRBD1 CASSWRQGAQYEQYF TGTGCCAGCAGTTGGCGACAGGGGGCTCAATACGAGCAGTACTTC
TRBJ2-6 - TRBV6-1 - CASSERGYSGANVLTF TGTGCCAGCAGTGAAAGGGGGTACTCTGGGGCCAACGTCCTGACTTTC